A single sample is the source of the 32 T cell receptor beta chains below, sequenced in a study of blood T cell repertoires in COVID-19 (dated by TCRdb to the early 2020s). Library preparation employed the immunoSEQ multiplex PCR assay. TCRdb re-hosts the immuneACCESS table, in-frame sequences only. Its copies lack some clones; in the studies checked, an unresolved V gene accounts for under half of them, and the cause for the rest is not known. The table for this sample lists a few hundred thousand clones; around 83% of them were counted only once. Just over 6.5% of the sample belongs to the ten largest clones. Sequences were obtained from PBMCs or T cells enriched from blood (not recorded which). The receptors come from a woman between 50 and 59 years old who had been exposed to COVID-19.

The chain carries TRBV28 and TRBJ1-1, with D maybe TRBD1 (6 bases). Trimming cost V 5 bases and J 3 bases, with 13 bases left between them. CDR3 size: 14 residues. The germline V gene encodes CDR1 MDHEN and CDR2 SYDVKM. CDR3 sequence reads: CASSPQGRHTEAFF. CDR3 bases: TGTGCCAGCAGTCCTCAGGGGAGACACACTGAAGCTTTCTTT.

In this sample, this clone turned up a few times. The chain combines TRBV6-1 with TRBJ1-4, with TRBD1 matching over 7 bases. This CDR3 region has 15 residues. The junction had 8 bases not matched to a gene; V was cut back by 2 bases and J by 8 bases. Germline V CDR1 and CDR2: MNHNS, SASEGT. CDR3 nucleotide sequence: TGTGCCAGCAGTGAATGGCAGGGGGAGGAAGAAAAACTGTTTTTT. Amino acid sequence: CASSEWQGEEEKLFF.

CDR3: CASSSGPNYGYTF. In DNA form, the CDR3 reads TGTGCCAGCAGCTCTGGCCCAAACTATGGCTACACCTTC. The chain uses TRBV7-9 and TRBJ1-2; D call uncertain. Trimming took off 4 bases at V and 2 bases at J, with 8 bases between the two ends. The CDR3 loop spans 13 amino acids. Per the germline V gene, CDR1 is SEHNR and CDR2 is FQNEAQ (reference sequence). The full variable domain, its missing parts supplied by reference TRBV7-9 and TRBJ1-2, is DTGVSQNPRHKITKRGQNVTFRCDPISEHNRLYWYRQTLGQGPEFLTYFQNEAQLEKSRLLSDRFSAERPKGSFSTLEIQRTEQGDSAMYLCASSSGPNYGYTFGSGTRLTVV.

This rearrangement joins TRBV3-1 (or the pseudogene TRBV3-2) to TRBJ1-1, with D possibly TRBD1 on 6 matching bases. CDR1 is LGHDT and CDR2 is YNNKEL in the germline V gene (reference sequence). This CDR3 is 14 amino acids long. V was trimmed by 5 bases and J by 4 bases, leaving 14 bases between them. As DNA, the CDR3 is TGTGCCAGCAGCACCCCAGGGGCGAGCACTGAAGCTTTCTTT. The encoded protein is CASSTPGASTEAFF.

The table lists this clone with a count of one. The chain joins TRBV10-3 to TRBJ2-2; 8 positions agree with TRBD2. This CDR3 is 18 amino acids long. Trimming took 4 bases from V and 3 from J; bases not matched to a gene: 13. Germline CDR1 ENHRY, CDR2 SYGVKD. The DNA of the CDR3 is TGTGCCATCAGTGTGGCTTCCTTTAGCGGGGCGTACACCGGGGAGCTGTTTTTT. This gives the protein CAISVASFSGAYTGELFF.

This sequence joins TRBV4-3 and TRBJ1-1; TRBD1 aligns across 11 bases. V lost 2 bases and J lost 5; bases outside the gene matches: 4. The CDR3 is 15 amino acids. The germline V gene encodes CDR1 LGHNA and CDR2 YSLEER. The DNA for the CDR3 is TGCGCCAGCAGCCAATCCGGGACAGGGGGGACTGAAGCTTTCTTT. Translating gives CASSQSGTGGTEAFF.

This chain joins TRBV13 and TRBJ2-2; 9 nucleotides align to TRBD1. The length of the CDR3 is 16 residues. The junction had 10 bases not matched to a gene; V was cut back by 7 bases and J by 4 bases. Germline values: CDR1 PRHDT, CDR2 FYEKMQ (reference sequence). The CDR3 loop is CASTTPGQGSTGELFF. CDR3 sequence (DNA): TGTGCCAGCACGACCCCGGGACAGGGAAGCACCGGGGAGCTGTTTTTT.

The chain couples TRBV18 to TRBJ1-1, with TRBD1 as a possible D gene (6 bases). The CDR3 runs 15 residues. CDR1 is KGHSH, CDR2 LQKENI, per germline. V was shortened by 3 bases and J by 2 bases, with 13 bases between the two germline ends. CDR3 nucleotides: TGTGCCAGCTCACCTAGAGGGGGAGATAACACTGAAGCTTTCTTT. It yields the protein CASSPRGGDNTEAFF.

The chain recombines TRBV7-5 with TRBJ1-2; TRBD1 is the table's D call and was not checked against the DNA. TRBV7-5 is a documented pseudogene. The CDR3 totals 16 residues. In DNA, the CDR3 is TGTGTCAGAAGCCACGATCGGAGCAGGGAAGTAGATGGCTACACCTTC. Translated: CVRSHDRSREVDGYTF.

The genes are TRBV4-3 and TRBJ1-2; no definite D call. CDR1 is LGHNA, CDR2 YSLEER, per germline. The V end lost 1 base, the J end lost 7 bases, and 10 bases lay between the germline ends. The CDR3 contains 13 residues. CDR3 sequence: CASSQGTGTGYTF. The CDR3 DNA sequence: TGCGCCAGCAGCCAAGGAACGGGAACTGGCTACACCTTC.

The chain couples TRBV4-3 to TRBJ2-3, with 10 positions matching TRBD2. J gave up 6 bases and V 0 bases, and 18 bases lay outside the gene matches. The germline V gene has CDR1 LGHNA and CDR2 YSLEER. This CDR3 is 20 amino acids long. The CDR3 nucleotides are TGCGCCAGCAGCCAAGATCCTATTTGGGCAGCGGGGGGGCATTCCGATACGCAGTATTTT. Translating gives CASSQDPIWAAGGHSDTQYF.

The rearrangement links TRBV5-6 to TRBJ1-2; the D is unclear. The V gene's germline CDR1 is SGHDT and CDR2 YYEEEE. V shed 5 bases and J shed 4 bases, with 9 bases lying between them. The CDR3 totals 12 residues. The CDR3 reads CASRRDGYGYTF. CDR3 sequence (DNA): TGTGCCAGCAGGAGGGATGGCTATGGCTACACCTTC.

In this sample, this clone turned up once. The chain uses TRBV15 and TRBJ1-1; D might be TRBD1 (6 bases). V lost 3 bases to trimming and J lost 5 bases, with 16 bases between them. The germline V gene encodes CDR1 LNHNV and CDR2 YYDKDF (reference sequence). The CDR3 is 15 residues long. The CDR3 sequence is CATSRGGLERTEAFF. In DNA form, the CDR3 reads TGTGCCACCAGCAGGGGGGGGCTAGAGCGAACTGAAGCTTTCTTT.

The chain employs TRBV19 and TRBJ1-4; 7 bases are a match to TRBD1. The J segment lost 5 bases and the V segment lost 6 bases, leaving 6 bases of the junction unmatched. CDR3 size: 14 residues. CDR1 and CDR2 (germline): LNHDA, SQIVND (reference sequence). This chain's CDR3 is CASRFRDRNEKLFF. The DNA of the CDR3 is TGTGCCAGTAGGTTCCGGGACAGAAATGAAAAACTGTTTTTT.

The chain has TRBV6-5 and TRBJ2-5, with TRBD2 identical over 7 bases. The CDR3 has 15 residues. J was trimmed by 4 bases and V by 4 bases; bases with no gene match: 9. Germline V gene lookup returns CDR1 MNHEY and CDR2 SVGAGI. CDR3 coding DNA: TGTGCCAGCAGTTGCGTGGGAGGGAAGGTAGAGACCCAGTACTTC. Translating it yields CASSCVGGKVETQYF.

DNA of the CDR3: TGTGCCAGCAGGCTAGCGGATAACACCGGGGAGCTGTTTTTT. It codes for CASRLADNTGELFF. The V call is TRBV6-5, the J call TRBJ2-2; TRBD2 matches 7 bases. The V and J ends lost 6 bases and 2 bases, in that order; junction bases with no gene match: 3. This CDR3 has 14 amino acids. The germline gives CDR1 MNHEY, CDR2 SVGAGI.

V is TRBV5-1 and J is TRBJ2-7, with 10 positions matching TRBD2. The germline V gene encodes CDR1 SGHRS and CDR2 YFSETQ. This CDR3 is built from 13 residues. The junction had 7 bases not matched to a gene; V was cut back by 9 bases and J by 4 bases. In DNA, the CDR3 is TGCGCCACGAAGCGGGGGGGCGAGTACGAGCAGTACTTC. Protein product: CATKRGGEYEQYF. The variable domain in full, with the rest retrieved from reference TRBV5-1 and TRBJ2-7, is KAGVTQTPRYLIKTRGQQVTLSCSPISGHRSVSWYQQTPGQGLQFLFEYFSETQRNKGNFPGRFSGRQFSNSRSEMNVSTLELGDSALYLCATKRGGEYEQYFGPGTRLTVT.

V and J are TRBV5-1 and TRBJ2-1, with TRBD1 matching over 10 bases. Looked up from germline, CDR1 is SGHRS and CDR2 is YFSETQ. There are 18 residues in the CDR3. Trimming took 4 bases from V and 7 from J; bases not matched to a gene: 17. Here the CDR3 DNA reads TGCGCCAGCAGCCGACAGGGGGCACCGGGACTAGTTTTTAATGAGCAGTTCTTC. It encodes CASSRQGAPGLVFNEQFF.

V and J are TRBV4-1 and TRBJ2-6; D is unclear. Trimming removed 2 bases from V and 0 bases from J, with 20 bases in between. This CDR3 spans 20 amino acids. Germline CDR1 is MGHRA and CDR2 is YSYEKL. The CDR3 protein is CASSQLWAKFESSGANVLTF. The CDR3, as DNA: TGCGCCAGCAGCCAATTGTGGGCGAAATTCGAAAGCTCTGGGGCCAACGTCCTGACTTTC.

The rearrangement joins TRBV20-1 to TRBJ2-3; possible D gene TRBD2, 5 bases. The CDR3 sequence is 11 residues long. V lost 5 bases and J lost 5, with 8 bases in between. Germline V CDR1 and CDR2: DFQATT, SNEGSKA (reference sequence). This CDR3 reads CSALAGDTQYF. DNA of the CDR3: TGCAGTGCTTTGGCGGGAGATACGCAGTATTTT.

V usage is TRBV6-2 or TRBV6-3 and J usage is TRBJ2-2, with TRBD1 matching over 7 bases. The CDR3 is 16 residues long. Trimming at V came to 5 bases and at J to 5 bases, leaving 11 bases not matched to a gene. Per the germline V gene, CDR1 is MNHEY and CDR2 is SVGEGT. In DNA form, the CDR3 reads TGTGCCAGCAGTGTTTATCCGGGACAGATAACCGGGGAGCTGTTTTTT. Translated, it gives CASSVYPGQITGELFF.

The gene calls are TRBV13 and TRBJ2-7, with D perhaps TRBD2 (6 bases). The V end was cut by 3 bases, the J end by 4 bases, with 13 bases between. Germline V lookup: CDR1 PRHDT, CDR2 FYEKMQ (reference sequence). The CDR3 covers 14 residues. For the CDR3, the DNA is TGTGCCAGCAGCTTCCCCGGGGGACGTTACGAGCAGTACTTC. Translated, it gives CASSFPGGRYEQYF.

The rearrangement joins TRBV10-1 to TRBJ2-7; TRBD1 matches at 10 bases. CDR3 size: 14 residues. The V gene's germline CDR1 is WNHNN and CDR2 SYGVQD (reference sequence). The V gene end was trimmed by 0 bases and the J gene end by 4 bases; junction bases not matched to a gene: 0. The CDR3 protein is CASSESGQGYEQYF. Written as DNA, the CDR3 is TGCGCCAGCAGTGAGTCGGGACAGGGGTACGAGCAGTACTTC.

The chain joins TRBV10-2 to TRBJ1-4, with D maybe TRBD1 (6 bases). Germline V gene sequence: CDR1 WSHSY, CDR2 SAAADI. V lost 8 bases and J 7 bases, leaving 17 bases between the germline ends. The CDR3 has 14 amino acids. For the CDR3, the DNA is TGCGCCAGCGGCGACGGGCAGGGGACTGAAAAACTGTTTTTT. It is translated as CASGDGQGTEKLFF.

The J gene is TRBJ2-2, the V gene TRBV2, with 8 nucleotides matching TRBD2. Germline trimming cut 1 base from V and 5 bases from J; bases unmatched to any gene: 6. Germline lookup yields CDR1 SNHLY and CDR2 FYNNEI. The CDR3 is made up of 16 amino acids. The CDR3 DNA follows: TGTGCCAGCAGTGAAGTTCCAGCGGGGGCAACCGGGGAGCTGTTTTTT. It is translated as CASSEVPAGATGELFF.

The rearrangement joins TRBV30 to TRBJ1-1; D gene ambiguous. Germline CDR1 and CDR2: GTSNPN and SVGIG (reference sequence). The V end lost 2 bases, the J end lost 2 bases, and 12 bases lay between the germline ends. The CDR3 sequence is 14 residues long. Here the CDR3 reads CAWSLGAVNTEAFF. The CDR3 DNA is TGTGCCTGGAGTCTAGGAGCGGTAAACACTGAAGCTTTCTTT.

The chain is built from TRBV5-1 and TRBJ1-2, with D possibly being TRBD1 (6 bases). Germline-derived CDR1 and CDR2 are SGHRS and YFSETQ. Trimming cost V 3 bases and J 4 bases, with 13 bases left between them. CDR3 length: 14 residues. CDR3: CASSSGDDSYGYTF. DNA for the CDR3: TGCGCCAGCAGCTCAGGGGATGACTCCTATGGCTACACCTTC.

V is TRBV27 and J is TRBJ2-1; 14 nucleotides line up with TRBD2. The germline CDR1 and CDR2 sequences are MNHEY and SMNVEV (reference sequence). Losses at the gene ends were 4 bases for V and 3 bases for J; bases not matched to a gene: 11. The CDR3 runs to 19 residues. The CDR3 loop is CASSSSGLAGGPLYNEQFF. The CDR3 nucleotides are TGTGCCAGCAGTTCCTCCGGACTAGCGGGGGGTCCCCTCTACAATGAGCAGTTCTTC.

The count of this clone is one. The V and J genes are TRBV7-2 and TRBJ1-4, with D possibly TRBD1 on 6 matching bases. V was trimmed by 3 bases and J by 5 bases, leaving 10 bases between them. In germline, CDR1 is SGHTA, CDR2 FQGNSA. The CDR3 is made up of 14 amino acids. CDR3 DNA: TGTGCCAGCAGCTTGGACAGACTAAATGAAAAACTGTTTTTT. Protein: CASSLDRLNEKLFF.

This rearrangement joins TRBV27 to TRBJ2-1; possible D gene TRBD2, 5 bases. The germline gives CDR1 MNHEY, CDR2 SMNVEV (reference sequence). The CDR3 has 14 residues. V lost 7 bases and J 9 bases, leaving 19 bases between the germline ends. This CDR3 reads CASTPREGTGEQFF. DNA for the CDR3: TGTGCCAGCACCCCTAGAGAGGGAACCGGTGAGCAGTTCTTC.

The rearrangement uses TRBV4-3 and TRBJ1-4, with 12 bases aligning to TRBD1. CDR1 is LGHNA, CDR2 YSLEER, per germline. Trimming removed 3 bases from V and 8 bases from J; junction bases left unmatched: 7. This CDR3 has 16 amino acids. CDR3 residues: CASSHVKGTGGEKLFF. The CDR3 nucleotides are TGCGCCAGCAGCCACGTAAAGGGGACAGGGGGCGAAAAACTGTTTTTT.

The chain links TRBV6-2 or TRBV6-3 to TRBJ1-5; 7 positions agree with TRBD1. This CDR3 contains 15 residues. V dropped 0 bases and J dropped 10; count of bases not matched to a gene: 9. Germline CDR1 MNHEY, CDR2 SVGEGT. CDR3 sequence (DNA): TGTGCCAGCAGTTACTCGAGGATCGCAGGGGGTCCCCAGCATTTT. This encodes CASSYSRIAGGPQHF.